Presented here are 28 T cell receptor beta chains from one specimen sequenced in a study of blood T cell repertoires in COVID-19. TCRdb's table, derived via immunoSEQ multiplex PCR, lists solely in-frame clones and lacks some. The sample has over 250,000 clones, 88% seen once. Sequenced sample: PBMCs or T cells enriched from blood (not recorded which). All receptors come from a woman aged 50 to 60 who had recovered from COVID-19.

This rearrangement joins TRBV10-1 to TRBJ1-2; D is ambiguous. Trimming stripped 6 bases from V and 8 bases from J, with 10 bases between. The germline CDR1 and CDR2 sequences are WNHNN and SYGVQD (reference sequence). The CDR3 loop spans 11 amino acids. In nucleotides, the CDR3 is TGCGCCAGCAGGAACTCGGGGGGCTACACCTTC. Amino acid sequence: CASRNSGGYTF.

The rearrangement uses TRBV27 and TRBJ1-5, with 7 bases that match TRBD1. Germline V lookup: CDR1 MNHEY, CDR2 SMNVEV (reference sequence). Trimming removed 4 bases from V and 6 bases from J; junction bases left unmatched: 9. The CDR3 runs to 15 residues. The CDR3 is CASSSSFTGVQPQHF. The CDR3 bases are TGTGCCAGCAGTTCCTCATTTACAGGGGTTCAGCCCCAGCATTTT.

The rearrangement uses TRBV7-2 and TRBJ2-6; TRBD2 is a possible D gene (6 bases). The V end lost 5 bases, the J end lost 2 bases, and 13 bases lay between the germline ends. CDR3 length: 16 residues. Germline V gene lookup returns CDR1 SGHTA and CDR2 FQGNSA. CDR3 sequence reads: CASSLQPGAGANVLTF. The CDR3 DNA sequence: TGTGCCAGCAGCCTTCAACCGGGGGCTGGGGCCAACGTCCTGACTTTC.

The chain is built from TRBV5-1 and TRBJ1-5; 7 bases align to TRBD1. The germline gives CDR1 SGHRS, CDR2 YFSETQ. Unmatched junction bases numbered 7, after V lost 0 bases and J lost 7 bases. This CDR3 is 15 amino acids long. The CDR3 loop is CASSLDGGTVQPQHF. The CDR3 DNA reads TGCGCCAGCAGCTTGGATGGAGGGACAGTACAGCCCCAGCATTTT.

A single count supports this clone. The identical CDR3 is also encoded by other nucleotide sequences in the sample. The chain joins TRBV6-5 to TRBJ2-7; tentatively, D is TRBD1 (6 bases). V was pared by 2 bases and J by 1 base, with 6 bases between. This CDR3 is built from 13 residues. In germline, CDR1 is MNHEY, CDR2 SVGAGI. This CDR3 is CASSYTGSYEQYF. As DNA, the CDR3 is TGTGCCAGCAGTTACACAGGGTCCTACGAGCAGTACTTC.

The gene calls are TRBV9 and TRBJ2-1, with 8 bases that match TRBD2. The CDR3 loop spans 15 amino acids. Germline V CDR1 and CDR2: SGDLS, YYNGEE. The V and J ends lost 0 bases and 7 bases, in that order; junction bases with no gene match: 6. This CDR3 reads CASSVVPAGGNEQFF. Written as DNA, the CDR3 is TGTGCCAGCAGCGTAGTTCCCGCGGGGGGTAATGAGCAGTTCTTC.

This clone showed up just once. Here the CDR3 DNA reads TGTGCCAGCAGCTTAATAGGAGCGTCGAACACCGGGGAGCTGTTTTTT. This sequence encodes CASSLIGASNTGELFF. The chain is built from TRBV7-2 and TRBJ2-2; no clear D. Between the trimmed V and J ends, which lost 2 bases and 0 bases, there was a span of 10 bases. The germline CDR1 and CDR2 sequences are SGHTA and FQGNSA. The CDR3 is 16 amino acids. The variable domain in full, completed from reference TRBV7-2 and TRBJ2-2, reads GAGVSQSPSNKVTEKGKDVELRCDPISGHTALYWYRQSLGQGLEFLIYFQGNSAPDKSGLPSDRFSAERTGGSVSTLTIQRTQQEDSAVYLCASSLIGASNTGELFFGEGSRLTVL.

Only one count was recorded for this clone. The rearrangement links TRBV30 to TRBJ2-1; 9 nucleotides align to TRBD2. The CDR3 consists of 14 residues. The J segment lost 5 bases and the V segment lost 3 bases, leaving 5 bases of the junction unmatched. The germline CDR1 and CDR2 sequences are GTSNPN and SVGIG (reference sequence). CDR3 nucleotides: TGTGCCTGGAGGGTAGCGGGAGCTAACAATGAGCAGTTCTTC. Its translation: CAWRVAGANNEQFF.

This chain joins TRBV3-1 (or the pseudogene TRBV3-2) and TRBJ2-1; 7 nucleotides align to TRBD2. Germline CDR1 reads LGHDT; CDR2 reads YNNKEL (reference sequence). This CDR3 contains 15 residues. Trimming took 0 bases from V and 9 from J; bases not matched to a gene: 8. CDR3 sequence: CASSQDPAGAAEQFF. In DNA form, the CDR3 reads TGTGCCAGCAGCCAAGATCCGGCGGGAGCGGCTGAGCAGTTCTTC.

This chain uses TRBV7-2 with TRBJ1-5; 10 positions agree with TRBD1. The J segment lost 4 bases and the V segment lost 4 bases, leaving 4 bases of the junction unmatched. Germline values: CDR1 SGHTA, CDR2 FQGNSA. CDR3 length: 15 amino acids. CDR3 coding DNA: TGTGCCAGCAGCTCACCGGGACAGGGGAATCAGCCCCAGCATTTT. Translated: CASSSPGQGNQPQHF.

This chain joins TRBV7-9 and TRBJ1-2, with D possibly TRBD1 on 5 matching bases. Germline lookup yields CDR1 SEHNR and CDR2 FQNEAQ (reference sequence). Trimming took 4 bases from V and 8 from J, leaving 14 bases between them. The CDR3 extends over 13 amino acids. In DNA form, the CDR3 reads TGTGCCAGCAGCTATACAGGATATAGGGGCTACACCTTC. Encoded protein: CASSYTGYRGYTF. The full variable domain, in which reference TRBV7-9 and TRBJ1-2 provide the parts outside the CDR3, is DTGVSQNPRHKITKRGQNVTFRCDPISEHNRLYWYRQTLGQGPEFLTYFQNEAQLEKSRLLSDRFSAERPKGSFSTLEIQRTEQGDSAMYLCASSYTGYRGYTFGSGTRLTVV.

The chain is built from TRBV2 and TRBJ2-1; 10 nucleotides match TRBD2. Trimming removed 4 bases from V and 4 bases from J; junction bases left unmatched: 7. The germline V gene has CDR1 SNHLY and CDR2 FYNNEI. The CDR3 spans 16 residues. CDR3 coding DNA: TGTGCCAGCAGTGCCGGACTAGCGGCCGCTTACAATGAGCAGTTCTTC. It encodes CASSAGLAAAYNEQFF. The complete variable domain, with remaining parts taken from reference TRBV2 and TRBJ2-1, reads EPEVTQTPSHQVTQMGQEVILRCVPISNHLYFYWYRQILGQKVEFLVSFYNNEISEKSEIFDDQFSVERPDGSNFTLKIRSTKLEDSAMYFCASSAGLAAAYNEQFFGPGTRLTVL.

V usage is TRBV14 and J usage is TRBJ2-5; tentative D call: TRBD2 (6 bases). Germline loops: CDR1 SGHDN, CDR2 FVKESK. V was pared by 5 bases and J by 5 bases, with 12 bases between. The CDR3 runs 13 residues. The CDR3 protein is CASSWASGETQYF. The CDR3 DNA follows: TGTGCCAGCAGCTGGGCCAGCGGGGAGACCCAGTACTTC.

The rearrangement uses TRBV7-2 and TRBJ1-5; no clear D gene. Germline V gene sequence: CDR1 SGHTA, CDR2 FQGNSA. The germline V and J ends were trimmed by 1 base and 0 bases, with 7 bases remaining between them. The CDR3 totals 15 residues. The CDR3 DNA is TGTGCCAGCAGCTTAGGTCGGTATAGCAATCAGCCCCAGCATTTT. This codes for CASSLGRYSNQPQHF.

V is TRBV9 and J is TRBJ2-3; D is perhaps TRBD2 (6 bases). With 4 bases removed from V and 5 bases from J, the gap between germline ends came to 14 bases. This CDR3 is built from 14 residues. Germline V lookup: CDR1 SGDLS, CDR2 YYNGEE. This CDR3 is CASSPQTSKDTQYF. CDR3 DNA sequence: TGTGCCAGCAGCCCGCAGACTAGTAAAGATACGCAGTATTTT.

This clone was detected once. V is TRBV19 and J is TRBJ1-1, with D tentatively TRBD1 (6 bases). The CDR3 loop spans 16 amino acids. CDR1 and CDR2 from the germline V gene are LNHDA and SQIVND (reference sequence). Trimming pared 1 base from V and 5 bases from J, leaving 17 bases between. The CDR3 DNA reads as TGTGCCAGTAGTATAGGCCCCTCACAGGGCCTTACTGAAGCTTTCTTT. Residues: CASSIGPSQGLTEAFF.

This clone was detected a few times. This chain links TRBV11-2 with TRBJ1-6; D uncertain. This CDR3 region has 13 residues. In germline, CDR1 is SGHAT, CDR2 FQNNGV. V shed 7 bases and J shed 4 bases, with 8 bases lying between them. This CDR3 reads CASNTEYNSPLHF. The CDR3 bases are TGTGCCAGCAACACAGAGTATAATTCACCCCTCCACTTT.

The V and J genes are TRBV15 and TRBJ2-5; TRBD1 might be the D (5 bases). The V gene's germline CDR1 is LNHNV and CDR2 YYDKDF (reference sequence). CDR3 size: 17 residues. V lost 1 base to trimming and J lost 4 bases, with 19 bases between them. The CDR3 here is CATSRVPPRVLGETQYF. CDR3 nucleotides: TGTGCCACCAGCAGAGTCCCACCCAGGGTTCTCGGAGAGACCCAGTACTTC.

The chain carries TRBV6-1 and TRBJ1-2; tentatively, D is TRBD1 (6 bases). CDR1 is MNHNS and CDR2 is SASEGT in the germline V gene. The CDR3 has 15 amino acids. V was cut by 2 bases and J by 0 bases, with 10 bases left in between. The CDR3 reads CASSEMTGPNYGYTF. The CDR3 region has the DNA TGTGCCAGCAGTGAAATGACAGGACCTAACTATGGCTACACCTTC.

This clone has only a few counts. DNA of the CDR3: TGCGCCAGCAGCTATGACAGGGGGAACTATGGCTACACCTTC. Its protein is CASSYDRGNYGYTF. J is TRBJ1-2 and V is TRBV4-3, with 9 nucleotides matching TRBD1. Germline V gene sequence: CDR1 LGHNA, CDR2 YSLEER. J gave up 2 bases and V 5 bases, and 3 bases lay outside the gene matches. This CDR3 is built from 14 residues.

Concerning this clone itself: Other DNA sequences within the sample encode an identical CDR3. This chain links TRBV6-5 with TRBJ1-6, with 9 bases that match TRBD1. Germline V gene data show CDR1 as MNHEY and CDR2 as SVGAGI. The CDR3 sequence is 16 residues long. The J segment lost 5 bases and the V segment lost 0 bases, leaving 2 bases of the junction unmatched. Written as DNA, the CDR3 is TGTGCCAGCAGTTACTCAGGGACAGGGAATAATTCACCCCTCCACTTT. This sequence encodes CASSYSGTGNNSPLHF.

The V and J genes are TRBV5-6 and TRBJ1-1; D is perhaps TRBD1 (6 bases). Trimming left V 0 bases short and J 6 bases short, with 12 bases between. Germline-derived CDR1 and CDR2 are SGHDT and YYEEEE. CDR3 length: 14 residues. For the CDR3, the DNA is TGTGCCAGCAGCTTGGATGGGGGCAGGGCTGAAGCTTTCTTT. This gives the protein CASSLDGGRAEAFF.

The chain couples TRBV6-2 or TRBV6-3 to TRBJ2-1; no clear D gene. The germline V gene encodes CDR1 MNHEY and CDR2 SVGEGT. V was shortened by 4 bases and J by 3 bases, with 10 bases between the two germline ends. This CDR3 spans 14 amino acids. CDR3 sequence reads: CASSWAVFYNEQFF. The CDR3, as DNA: TGTGCCAGCAGTTGGGCAGTCTTCTACAATGAGCAGTTCTTC.

The CDR3 is CASSSYRDRGMNEQFF. In nucleotides, the CDR3 is TGCGCCAGCAGCTCCTACCGGGACAGGGGGATGAATGAGCAGTTCTTC. This chain connects TRBV5-1 to TRBJ2-1; TRBD1 matches 11 bases. Germline V lookup: CDR1 SGHRS, CDR2 YFSETQ. V lost 3 bases, J lost 7 bases, and 9 bases stayed unmatched. The CDR3 is 16 amino acids.

The chain couples TRBV7-6 to TRBJ2-1; 10 nucleotides line up with TRBD2. V was pared by 5 bases and J by 2 bases, with 3 bases of the junction left unmatched. Germline V gene data show CDR1 as SGHVS and CDR2 as FNYEAQ. The CDR3 contains 15 residues. The CDR3 DNA reads TGTGCCAGCAGCCCAACTAGCGGGACCTACAATGAGCAGTTCTTC. Translation gives CASSPTSGTYNEQFF.

The chain joins TRBV6-2 or TRBV6-3 to TRBJ1-6; D remains unclear. This CDR3 comprises 16 residues. Germline-derived CDR1 and CDR2 are MNHEY and SVGEGT. V lost 5 bases and J lost 0, with 11 bases in between. Here the CDR3 reads CASSDNKSSYNSPLHF. The DNA for the CDR3 is TGTGCCAGCAGTGACAATAAGAGCTCCTATAATTCACCCCTCCACTTT.

V is TRBV19 and J is TRBJ1-4, with 8 bases lining up with TRBD1. CDR3 length equals 14 residues. Germline V lookup: CDR1 LNHDA, CDR2 SQIVND (reference sequence). V trimming: 7 bases; J trimming: 5 bases; junction bases outside the gene matches: 6. This CDR3 reads CASNRGQGNEKLFF. The DNA for the CDR3 is TGTGCCAGTAATAGAGGACAGGGCAATGAAAAACTGTTTTTT.

The V call is TRBV3-1 (or the pseudogene TRBV3-2), the J call TRBJ1-2; D might be TRBD1 (6 bases). Germline V CDR1 and CDR2: LGHDT, YNNKEL (reference sequence). V dropped 5 bases and J dropped 5 bases, with 15 bases sitting between them. The CDR3 sequence is 14 residues long. This chain's CDR3 is CASSDLVQGYGYTF. The CDR3, as DNA: TGTGCCAGCAGCGACCTTGTACAGGGATATGGCTACACCTTC.